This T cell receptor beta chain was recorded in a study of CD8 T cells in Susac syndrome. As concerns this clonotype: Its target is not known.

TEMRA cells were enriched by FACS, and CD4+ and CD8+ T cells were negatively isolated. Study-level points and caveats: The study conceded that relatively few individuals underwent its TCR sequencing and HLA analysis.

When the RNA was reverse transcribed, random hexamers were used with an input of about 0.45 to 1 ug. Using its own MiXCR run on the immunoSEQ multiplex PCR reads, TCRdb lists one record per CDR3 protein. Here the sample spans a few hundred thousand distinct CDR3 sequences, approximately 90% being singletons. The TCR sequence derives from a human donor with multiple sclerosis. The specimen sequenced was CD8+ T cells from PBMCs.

The CDR3 sequence: CASSVSLAYGETQYF. In DNA form, the CDR3 reads TGTGCCAGCAGCGTCTCACTGGCATACGGGGAGACCCAGTACTTC. V gene TRBV9 combines with J gene TRBJ2-5; D unclear. CDR3 size: 15 residues. The germline V gene has CDR1 SGDLS and CDR2 YYNGEE. V shed 2 bases and J shed 5 bases, with 16 bases lying between them.